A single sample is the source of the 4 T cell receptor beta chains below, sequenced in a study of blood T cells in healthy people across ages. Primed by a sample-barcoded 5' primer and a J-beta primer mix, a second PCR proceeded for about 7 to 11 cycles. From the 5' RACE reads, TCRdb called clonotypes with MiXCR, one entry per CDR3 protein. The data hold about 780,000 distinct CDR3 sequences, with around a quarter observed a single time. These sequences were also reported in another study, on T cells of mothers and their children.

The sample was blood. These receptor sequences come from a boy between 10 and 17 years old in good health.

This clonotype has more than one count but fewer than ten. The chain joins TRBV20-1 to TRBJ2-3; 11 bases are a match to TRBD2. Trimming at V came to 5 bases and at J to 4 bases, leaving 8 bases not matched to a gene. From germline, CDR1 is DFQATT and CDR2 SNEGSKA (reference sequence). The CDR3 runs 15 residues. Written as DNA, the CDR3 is TGCAGTGCTTGCAAAGGGACTAGCGGCTCAGATACGCAGTATTTT. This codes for CSACKGTSGSDTQYF.

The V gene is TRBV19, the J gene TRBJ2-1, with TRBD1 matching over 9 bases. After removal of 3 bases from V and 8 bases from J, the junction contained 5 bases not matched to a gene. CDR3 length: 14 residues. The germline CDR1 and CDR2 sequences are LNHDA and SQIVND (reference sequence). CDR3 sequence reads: CASSMEDRGHEQFF. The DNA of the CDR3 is TGTGCCAGTAGTATGGAGGACAGGGGACATGAGCAGTTCTTC.

In nucleotides, the CDR3 is TGTGCCAGCAGCGACTCGACAGGGTCCGTCTCTGGAAACACCATATATTTT. This encodes CASSDSTGSVSGNTIYF. The chain is built from TRBV11-3 and TRBJ1-3; 7 bases align to TRBD1. The germline gives CDR1 SGHNT, CDR2 YENEEA. With V trimmed by 5 bases and J by 0 bases, 10 bases remained unmatched. The CDR3 totals 17 residues.

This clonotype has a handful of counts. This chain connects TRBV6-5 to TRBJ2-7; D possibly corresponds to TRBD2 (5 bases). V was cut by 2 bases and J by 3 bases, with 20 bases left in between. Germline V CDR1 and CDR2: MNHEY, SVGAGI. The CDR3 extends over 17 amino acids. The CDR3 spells CASSYTVAAGHLYEQYF. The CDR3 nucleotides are TGTGCCAGCAGTTACACTGTTGCCGCGGGCCACCTCTACGAGCAGTACTTC.